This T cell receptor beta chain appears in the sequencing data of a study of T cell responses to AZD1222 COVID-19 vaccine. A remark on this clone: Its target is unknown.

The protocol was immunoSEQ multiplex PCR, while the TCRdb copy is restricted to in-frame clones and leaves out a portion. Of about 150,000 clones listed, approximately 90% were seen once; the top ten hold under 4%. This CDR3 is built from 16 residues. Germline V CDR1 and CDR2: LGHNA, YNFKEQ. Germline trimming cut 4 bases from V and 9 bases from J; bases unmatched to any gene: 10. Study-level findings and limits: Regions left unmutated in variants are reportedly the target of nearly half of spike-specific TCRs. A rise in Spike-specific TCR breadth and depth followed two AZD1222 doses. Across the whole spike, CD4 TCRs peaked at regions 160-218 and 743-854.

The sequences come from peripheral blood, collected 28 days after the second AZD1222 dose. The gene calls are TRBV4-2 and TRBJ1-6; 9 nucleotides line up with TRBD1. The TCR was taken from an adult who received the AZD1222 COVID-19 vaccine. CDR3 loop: CASSLDGGTGSSPLHF. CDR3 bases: TGTGCCAGCAGCCTAGACGGGGGGACAGGGAGTTCACCCCTCCACTTT.